This TCR beta chain was documented in a study of cytomegalovirus exposure and HLA in healthy donors (dated by TCRdb to 2016 to 2017). Regarding the study in general: An earlier analysis of about 530 of the donors reported approximately 260 Gb of sequence data and 95 million to 140 million unique TCR beta sequences obtained from about 200 million T cells. About 320 gigabases of sequencing data and some 85 million unique TCR sequences were included in an early release covering 550 to 650 HLA-typed donors. Every discovery cohort repertoire had been produced on one sequencing platform. In the later analysis, no new phenotypic data were used to find candidate immune exposures; instead, reliance was placed on TCR beta sequences and their occurrence across donors. Among roughly 400 genotyped donors of the cohort, an average of roughly 240,000 unique TCR beta nucleotide sequences were sequenced per donor, 15% to 20% of them non-productive. Among the roughly 400 genotyped donors, about 85% belonged to the genetic ancestry cluster associated with self-reported Caucasian donors. In a later genetic analysis, genome-wide SNP genotypes for about three fifths of the roughly 670 donors were used, and that subset was treated as a discovery cohort. The study was designed to test whether signatures of past pathogen exposure could be identified by cataloging public T cell receptors. The study combined high-throughput TCR immunosequencing, statistical association of individual TCRs with disease status, and machine learning to predict cytomegalovirus infection status. Roughly five DR-DQ haplotypes were handled as single units for association and clustering because linkage in the cohort was strong. Using immunosequencing, the study profiled T cell repertoires from around 680 subjects and related those repertoires to cytomegalovirus serostatus. To study patterns of TCR occurrence, a later analysis re-analyzed previously published TCR beta repertoires from around 660 donors and added high-resolution HLA genotyping. In addition to the first cohort of 666 subjects, a separate validation cohort of approximately 120 different subjects was used. In an earlier analysis of 500 to 650 of the donors, high-throughput TCR beta sequencing was used to judge whether each TCR beta V gene segment behaved as functional or pseudogenic. Class I and class II HLA loci were covered by the typing at four-digit resolution. The number of donors typed differed by locus, with 629-630 for A, B, C, DRB1 and DQB1, roughly 550 for DQA1, about 610 for DPA1, and some 440 for DPB1. Alongside the repertoire data, information on donor age, sex, ethnicity and CMV serostatus was compiled. Study-wide conclusions, independent of this receptor: While some public TCRs were present in many individuals, most TCR sequences turned up only very rarely across donors. Immune exposure information for the cohort was limited to CMV serostatus. Seventeen rarely observed V segments, including chromosome 9 orphons, were excluded from the earlier analysis of 550 to 700 of the donors because counts were too low. A cluster of highly shared sequence variants was judged likely to be a technical artifact of the sequencing pipeline. This cohort had only TCR beta chains sequenced, and the lack of alpha or paired-chain data limited which features could be detected. In an earlier analysis of 450 to 750 of the donors, most TCR beta V segments appeared in productive rearrangements about 90% or about 30% of the time, broadly matching IMGT annotations. The presence/absence analyses assumed that sequencing depth was roughly uniform across donors, and that assumption may not be true. Because HLA typing was unavailable for some donors at each locus, only the typed subset was used in association tests. Cytomegalovirus status was reported to be diagnosed by the classifier with high specificity and sensitivity in both the original and validation cohorts. The 87-base-pair reads could not distinguish some IMGT-functional V segments, including TRBV6-2 and TRBV6-3, so those segments were excluded. Specific HLA alleles were associated with 15,000 to 20,000 TCR beta sequences at a false discovery rate of 0.05 in a later analysis. In a later analysis, HLA-associated TCR beta chains were found to be more clonally expanded and to have lower generation probabilities than equally common non-associated chains. In a later analysis, TCR association rates were found to vary across HLA loci, with the most associated TCRs seen for DRB1 alleles and the fewest for HLA-C alleles. Correlated functional status among segregating V segments might reflect linkage disequilibrium, but an unknown experimental factor could not be ruled out. In a later genetic analysis, fewer N-insertions in productive TCRs were reported among donors in an Asian-associated ancestry cluster than the approximately 670-donor mean. A later analysis found that most CMV-associated TCR beta chains appeared HLA-restricted, with HLA associations seemingly driven largely by CMV exposure. According to the authors, the approach could potentially be generalized to other disease states and immunological phenotypes. A total of 150 to 200 TCR beta chains were listed by the study as associated with cytomegalovirus. According to a later analysis, parvovirus B19, influenza, CMV and Epstein-Barr virus appeared linked to several top co-occurrence clusters. In vitro tests confirmed that three of the cytomegalovirus-associated TCR beta chains recognize cytomegalovirus antigens. A further reported finding was that TCR beta sequences accurately predicted the HLA-A and HLA-B alleles for most subjects in the first cohort. V-gene and J-gene trimming of TCR beta chains was associated with a missense DCLRE1C variant in a later genetic analysis, and the association was replicated in an independent cohort. Strong co-occurrence of HLA alleles, especially DR and DQ, made assigning TCR associations to individual alleles difficult.

The CDR3 goes from the cysteine to the phenylalanine over 14 residues. Only the CDR3 region is kept as DNA, spanning 42 bases read in frame from base 1. From the germline V gene, CDR1 is ENHRY and CDR2 is SYGVKD. Trimming at the junction amounts to 4 bases on V and 2 bases on J, and the germline ends lie 11 bases apart. Libraries were constructed by the immunoSEQ multiplex PCR assay. A mixture of 60 forward primers for TCR Vbeta segments and 13 reverse primers for TCR Jbeta segments was used in the multiplex PCR. Amplification of the CDR3 region of rearranged TCR beta genes was performed with a multiplex PCR assay on genomic DNA. On the Illumina HiSeq System, the amplified TCR beta libraries were sequenced as 87-base-pair reads. Turning to the authors' computational methods: Across the 700 or so repertoires, a later analysis counted roughly 77 million unique TCR beta chains, around 11 million of which were shared by at least two donors. Raw reads were error-corrected and collapsed into unique sequences with a nearest-neighbor algorithm that merged closely related sequences to remove PCR and sequencing errors. CDR3 sequences were aligned to IMGT reference sequences to assign V, D and J gene segments. For a sequence to be retained, a match of at least six nucleotides to both a V gene segment and a J gene segment was required. Rearrangements were called productive when the CDR3 lacked stop codons and stayed in frame with V and J; all others were non-productive. CDR3 was defined by IMGT convention, running from the second conserved V-encoded cysteine to the conserved J-encoded phenylalanine. In an earlier analysis of 500 to 650 of the donors, sequences lacking an unambiguous match to a single V gene segment were excluded. An earlier analysis of several hundred of the donors called V segments functional above 56.7% productive rearrangements and segregating when the between-donor standard deviation exceeded 5%. A statistical classification framework was developed to diagnose cytomegalovirus status using the catalog of TCR beta chain sequences. In a later analysis, V and J genes were assigned by comparing TCR nucleotide sequences against IMGT/GENE-DB human TR gene sequences. A later analysis assigned CDR3 sequences and most-parsimonious VDJ recombination scenarios with the TCRdist pipeline. A later analysis defined each TCR beta chain by its CDR3 amino acid sequence plus V-gene family, and excluded reads lacking a unique V-gene family. In a later analysis, fewer than 600 highly shared, low-generation-probability nucleotide sequences were removed to address suspected cross-contamination and a sequencing artifact. In a later analysis, a clonal expansion index for each public chain was calculated from normalized within-repertoire ranks of inferred template counts. Generation probabilities in a later analysis came from a VDJ recombination model fitted to out-of-frame rearrangements, and those results were checked against IGoR. In a later analysis, hypergeometric tests were used to score TCR-TCR, TCR-HLA and TCR-CMV co-occurrence, with a repertoire-size bias correction applied to TCR pairs. A later analysis estimated false discovery rates by permuting HLA or CMV assignments 20 times. In a later analysis, co-occurring TCRs were grouped using DBSCAN, and TCRdist sequence similarity was added for clustering within HLA-allele-positive subsets. Co-occurrence clustering excluded repertoires with fewer than 30,000 or more than 120,000 public chains, plus five with anomalous nucleotide sharing. Sourced from immuneACCESS, this table was stored by TCRdb with only in-frame sequences that have V and J called. A share of the clones is absent; for the studies checked, an unresolved V gene accounts for under half, and the remainder has no known explanation. From that table come the V and J calls and clone size; the DNA was used to work out D and trimming. The sample contains 150,000 to 200,000 clones, roughly 80% of them found a single time. The ten largest account for less than 2.5% of the sample.

The cohort comprised fewer than 700 healthy bone marrow donors. All cohort members were sampled while nominally healthy, although unrecorded immune exposures were likely present. The donor was CMV seronegative and belonged to the group of around 400 seronegative cohort members. A peripheral blood sample was collected from each donor, and TCR beta sequencing was performed on peripheral blood mononuclear cells. The Qiagen DNeasy Blood Extraction Kit was used to extract genomic DNA from the blood cell samples. Points on this clone: Its antigen has not been determined. No base quality information exists; no much larger clone differs at one position.

The specimen sequenced was PBMCs. The sequence was collected from a male donor in good health and CMV-seronegative. The rearrangement combines TRBV10-3 with TRBJ1-2; the D gene is possibly TRBD1, with 6 bases matching. This receptor carries the CDR3 CAISGTVVNYGYTF. The sequenced DNA is TGTGCCATCAGTGGGACAGTTGTAAACTATGGCTACACCTTC.